Below are 11 T cell receptor beta chains sequenced from a single sample in a study of blood T cell repertoires in COVID-19 (dated by TCRdb to 2020 to 2021). The library was prepared using the immunoSEQ multiplex PCR assay. TCRdb retrieved this table from immuneACCESS and kept in-frame rearrangements only. Not all clones are present; in checked studies, unresolved V genes account for under half, and no reason is known for the remainder. A total of some 40,000 clones appear in this sample, 80% to 90% of them only once. 9% to 10% of the sample rests with the top ten. Sequencing was done on a sample of peripheral blood. The receptor source for this set is a man aged 55 to 69 in a cohort sampled during active COVID-19.

This clone was seen just once. J is TRBJ1-1 and V is TRBV5-1; D may be TRBD1 (5 bases). The V and J ends lost 0 bases and 1 base respectively, with 7 bases between them. In germline, CDR1 is SGHRS, CDR2 YFSETQ. The CDR3 runs to 14 residues. This CDR3 is CASSLAGGNTEAFF. CDR3 DNA sequence: TGCGCCAGCAGCTTGGCCGGGGGGAACACTGAAGCTTTCTTT.

This clone occurred a few times. This chain uses TRBV13 with TRBJ2-1; tentatively, D is TRBD1 (6 bases). V was cut by 0 bases and J by 5 bases, with 14 bases left in between. The germline V gene encodes CDR1 PRHDT and CDR2 FYEKMQ (reference sequence). The CDR3 has 16 amino acids. The CDR3 DNA follows: TGTGCCAGCAGCTTAGGTCAGGGGCTCGTCAACAATGAGCAGTTCTTC. Translated, it gives CASSLGQGLVNNEQFF.

The V gene is TRBV7-7, the J gene TRBJ2-3; D perhaps matches TRBD2 (6 bases). V lost 0 bases and J lost 1, with 17 bases in between. The CDR3 has 18 residues. The germline gives CDR1 SSHAT, CDR2 FNYEAQ (reference sequence). The CDR3: CASSLAGGGERGTDTQYF. The CDR3 DNA follows: TGTGCCAGCAGCTTAGCCGGCGGAGGGGAAAGGGGCACAGATACGCAGTATTTT.

This chain uses TRBV28 with TRBJ1-2; D uncertain. Germline V gives CDR1 MDHEN, CDR2 SYDVKM. The V gene lost 3 bases and the J gene lost 8 bases, with 13 bases spanning the gap. CDR3 size: 13 residues. The CDR3 sequence: CASSFLRVEGYTF. In DNA form, the CDR3 reads TGTGCCAGCAGTTTTCTGAGGGTGGAAGGCTACACCTTC.

The rearrangement links TRBV18 to TRBJ2-3; 10 bases fit TRBD2. The J segment lost 1 base and the V segment lost 2 bases, leaving 0 bases of the junction unmatched. Per the germline V gene, CDR1 is KGHSH and CDR2 is LQKENI. The CDR3 contains 15 residues. The CDR3, as DNA: TGTGCCAGCTCACCAACTAGCGGGGGCACAGATACGCAGTATTTT. Translated, it gives CASSPTSGGTDTQYF.

The chain couples TRBV21-1 to TRBJ2-1; TRBD2 is the table's D call and was not checked against the DNA. TRBV21-1 is a recognized pseudogene. The CDR3 length is 15 residues. CDR3 in DNA: TGTGCCAGCAGCGCCCAGCCTAGCGGGAACAATGAGCAGTTCTTC. It translates to CASSAQPSGNNEQFF.

The J gene is TRBJ2-1, the V gene TRBV27, with a possible D match to TRBD1 (5 bases). The ends were cut back, 6 bases at V and 9 bases at J, with 12 bases in the middle. This CDR3 is built from 12 residues. Germline CDR1 and CDR2: MNHEY and SMNVEV (reference sequence). The CDR3 reads CASSIYQGEQFF. CDR3 coding DNA: TGTGCCAGCAGCATTTACCAGGGTGAGCAGTTCTTC.

The CDR3 coding sequence is TGTGCCAGCAGTTTTGGGACAGCTCCTGAAGCTTTCTTT. This translates into CASSFGTAPEAFF. This chain joins TRBV12-3 or TRBV12-4 and TRBJ1-1, with 7 bases identical to TRBD1. This CDR3 is built from 13 residues. V was clipped by 3 bases and J by 6 bases; unmatched bases: 4.

This rearrangement joins TRBV25-1 to TRBJ2-1; 9 bases fit TRBD1. Trimming took 6 bases from V and 4 from J; bases not matched to a gene: 7. In germline, CDR1 is MGHDK, CDR2 SYGVNS. CDR3 size: 15 residues. The DNA for the CDR3 is TGTGCCAGCAGCCCAGGGACAGGGTCGTACAATGAGCAGTTCTTC. Translation: CASSPGTGSYNEQFF.

The rearrangement uses TRBV6-5 and TRBJ2-1, with 13 bases fitting TRBD2. CDR3 length: 16 residues. Germline loops: CDR1 MNHEY, CDR2 SVGAGI. After removal of 0 bases from V and 10 bases from J, the junction contained 6 bases not matched to a gene. CDR3: CASSYSAGLAGKEQFF. CDR3 bases: TGTGCCAGCAGTTACTCAGCGGGACTAGCGGGAAAAGAGCAGTTCTTC.

The chain uses TRBV5-6 and TRBJ1-2; D might be TRBD1 (6 bases). The CDR3 covers 14 residues. Germline V lookup: CDR1 SGHDT, CDR2 YYEEEE. The V end was cut by 0 bases, the J end by 4 bases, with 10 bases between. This chain's CDR3 is CASSLGEGVYGYTF. In DNA, the CDR3 is TGTGCCAGCAGCTTGGGTGAGGGGGTCTATGGCTACACCTTC.